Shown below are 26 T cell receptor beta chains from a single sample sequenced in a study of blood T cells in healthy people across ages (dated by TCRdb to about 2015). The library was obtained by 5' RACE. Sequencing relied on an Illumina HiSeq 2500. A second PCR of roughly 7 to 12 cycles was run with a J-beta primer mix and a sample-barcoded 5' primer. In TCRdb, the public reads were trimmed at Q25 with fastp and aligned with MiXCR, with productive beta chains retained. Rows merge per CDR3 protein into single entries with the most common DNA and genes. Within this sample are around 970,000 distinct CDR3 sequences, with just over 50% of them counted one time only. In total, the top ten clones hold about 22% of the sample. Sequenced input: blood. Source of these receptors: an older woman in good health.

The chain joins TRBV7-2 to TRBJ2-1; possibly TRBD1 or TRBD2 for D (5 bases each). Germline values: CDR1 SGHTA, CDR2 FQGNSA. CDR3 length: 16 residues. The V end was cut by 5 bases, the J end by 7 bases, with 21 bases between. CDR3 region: CASSPFVGDLGNEQFF. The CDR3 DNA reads TGTGCCAGCAGCCCGTTCGTCGGGGACCTCGGGAATGAGCAGTTCTTC.

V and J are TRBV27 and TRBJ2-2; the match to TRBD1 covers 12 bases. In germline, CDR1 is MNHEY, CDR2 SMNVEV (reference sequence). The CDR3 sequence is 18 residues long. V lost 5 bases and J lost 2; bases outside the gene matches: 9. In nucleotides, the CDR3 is TGTGCCAGCAGTAAAAAGGGACAGGGGGCCCTCAACACCGGGGAGCTGTTTTTT. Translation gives CASSKKGQGALNTGELFF.

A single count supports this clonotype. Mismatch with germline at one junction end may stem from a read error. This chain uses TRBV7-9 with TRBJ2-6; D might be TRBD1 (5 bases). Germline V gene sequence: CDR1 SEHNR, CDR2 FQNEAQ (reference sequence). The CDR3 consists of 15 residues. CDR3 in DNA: TGTGCCAGCAGCTTAGCGCTGGCTGGGGCCGACGTCCTGACTTTC. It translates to CASSLALAGADVLTF.

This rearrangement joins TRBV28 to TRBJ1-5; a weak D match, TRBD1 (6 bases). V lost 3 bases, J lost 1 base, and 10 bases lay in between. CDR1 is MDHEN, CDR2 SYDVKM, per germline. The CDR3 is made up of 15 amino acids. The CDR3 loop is CASSFSGQSNQPQHF. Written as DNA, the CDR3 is TGTGCCAGCAGTTTTTCTGGACAGAGCAATCAGCCCCAGCATTTT.

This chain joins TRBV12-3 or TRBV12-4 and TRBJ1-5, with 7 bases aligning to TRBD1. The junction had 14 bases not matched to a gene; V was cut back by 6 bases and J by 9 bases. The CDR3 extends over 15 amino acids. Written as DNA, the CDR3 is TGTGCCAGCAGCGCCGACAGGGCGGGGAGGGCGCCCCAGCATTTT. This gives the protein CASSADRAGRAPQHF.

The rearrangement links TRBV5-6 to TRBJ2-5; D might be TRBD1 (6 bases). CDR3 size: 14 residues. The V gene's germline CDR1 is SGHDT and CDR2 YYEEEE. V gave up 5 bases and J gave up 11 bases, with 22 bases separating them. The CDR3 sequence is CASSLGQTLREQYF. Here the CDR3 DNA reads TGTGCCAGCAGTCTTGGACAGACCCTACGTGAGCAGTACTTC.

CDR3 nucleotide sequence: TGTGCCACCAGCAGAGAAGGGGGCGGGAGTCAGCCCCAGCATTTT. Protein product: CATSREGGGSQPQHF. The gene calls are TRBV15 and TRBJ1-5; TRBD1 agrees at 7 bases. CDR3 length equals 15 residues. Per the germline V gene, CDR1 is LNHNV and CDR2 is YYDKDF (reference sequence). V shed 0 bases and J 6 bases; nucleotides not matched to a gene: 5.

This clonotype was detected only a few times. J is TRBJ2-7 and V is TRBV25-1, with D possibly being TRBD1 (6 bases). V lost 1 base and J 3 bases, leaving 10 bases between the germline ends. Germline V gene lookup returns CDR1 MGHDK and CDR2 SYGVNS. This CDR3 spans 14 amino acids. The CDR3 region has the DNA TGTGCCAGCAGTGAATCGCAGGGGAACTACGAGCAGTACTTC. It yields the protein CASSESQGNYEQYF.

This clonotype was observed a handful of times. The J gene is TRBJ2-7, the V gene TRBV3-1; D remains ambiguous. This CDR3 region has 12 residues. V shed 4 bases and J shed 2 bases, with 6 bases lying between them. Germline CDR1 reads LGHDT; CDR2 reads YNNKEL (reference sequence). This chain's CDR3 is CASSRAAYEQYF. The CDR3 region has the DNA TGTGCCAGCAGCCGTGCAGCCTACGAGCAGTACTTC.

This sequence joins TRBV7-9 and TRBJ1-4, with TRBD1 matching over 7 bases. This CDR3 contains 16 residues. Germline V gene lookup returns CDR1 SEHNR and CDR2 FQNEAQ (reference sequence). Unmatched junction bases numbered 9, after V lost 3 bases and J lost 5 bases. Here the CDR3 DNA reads TGTGCCAGCAGCTTTCCAAAGGGGGCACACAATGAAAAACTGTTTTTT. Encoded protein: CASSFPKGAHNEKLFF. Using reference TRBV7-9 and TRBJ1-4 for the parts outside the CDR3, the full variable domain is DTGVSQNPRHKITKRGQNVTFRCDPISEHNRLYWYRQTLGQGPEFLTYFQNEAQLEKSRLLSDRFSAERPKGSFSTLEIQRTEQGDSAMYLCASSFPKGAHNEKLFFGSGTQLSVL.

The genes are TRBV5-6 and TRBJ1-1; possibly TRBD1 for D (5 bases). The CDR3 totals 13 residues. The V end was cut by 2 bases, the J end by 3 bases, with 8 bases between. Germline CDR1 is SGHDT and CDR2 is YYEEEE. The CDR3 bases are TGTGCCAGCAGCTTCCGGGGACACACTGAAGCTTTCTTT. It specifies CASSFRGHTEAFF. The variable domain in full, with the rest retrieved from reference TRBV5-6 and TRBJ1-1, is DAGVTQSPTHLIKTRGQQVTLRCSPKSGHDTVSWYQQALGQGPQFIFQYYEEEERQRGNFPDRFSGHQFPNYSSELNVNALLLGDSALYLCASSFRGHTEAFFGQGTRLTVV.

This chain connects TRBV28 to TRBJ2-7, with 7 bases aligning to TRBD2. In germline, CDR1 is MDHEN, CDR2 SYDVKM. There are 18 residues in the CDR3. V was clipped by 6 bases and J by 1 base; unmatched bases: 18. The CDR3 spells CASSPLGGSLMKSYEQYF. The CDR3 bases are TGTGCCAGCAGCCCCCTGGGAGGGTCCCTAATGAAGTCCTACGAGCAGTACTTC.

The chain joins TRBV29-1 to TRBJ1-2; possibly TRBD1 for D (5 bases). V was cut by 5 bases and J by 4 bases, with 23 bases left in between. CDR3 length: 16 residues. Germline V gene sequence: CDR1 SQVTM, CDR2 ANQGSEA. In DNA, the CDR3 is TGCAGCGTTACCGGGACTGGCGTGCAGGGTGCCTATGGCTACACCTTC. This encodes CSVTGTGVQGAYGYTF. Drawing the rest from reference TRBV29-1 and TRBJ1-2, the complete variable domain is SAVISQKPSRDICQRGTSLTIQCQVDSQVTMMFWYRQQPGQSLTLIATANQGSEATYESGFVIDKFPISRPNLTFSTLTVSNMSPEDSSIYLCSVTGTGVQGAYGYTFGSGTRLTVV.

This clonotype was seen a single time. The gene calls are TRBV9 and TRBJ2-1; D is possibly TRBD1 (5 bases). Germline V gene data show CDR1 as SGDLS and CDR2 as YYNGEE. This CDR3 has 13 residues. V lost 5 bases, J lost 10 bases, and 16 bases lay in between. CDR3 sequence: CASSKRPAGEQFF. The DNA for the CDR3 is TGTGCCAGCAGTAAAAGGCCCGCAGGGGAGCAGTTCTTC.

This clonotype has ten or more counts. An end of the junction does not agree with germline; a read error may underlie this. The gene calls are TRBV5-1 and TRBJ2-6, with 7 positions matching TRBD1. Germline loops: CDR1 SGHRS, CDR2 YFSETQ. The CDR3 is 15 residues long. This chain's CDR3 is CASSPTGSGANVLTF. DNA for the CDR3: TGTGCCAGCAGTCCGACAGGGTCTGGGGCCAACGTCCTGACTTTC. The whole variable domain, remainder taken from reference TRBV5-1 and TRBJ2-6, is KAGVTQTPRYLIKTRGQQVTLSCSPISGHRSVSWYQQTPGQGLQFLFEYFSETQRNKGNFPGRFSGRQFSNSRSEMNVSTLELGDSALYLCASSPTGSGANVLTFGAGSRLTVL.

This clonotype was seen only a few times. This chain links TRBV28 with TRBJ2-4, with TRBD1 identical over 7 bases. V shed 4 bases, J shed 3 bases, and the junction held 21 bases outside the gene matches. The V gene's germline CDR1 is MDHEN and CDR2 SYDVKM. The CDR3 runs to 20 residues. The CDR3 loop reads CASSSPWTGVPWDSKNIQYF. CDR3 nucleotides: TGTGCCAGCAGTTCCCCCTGGACAGGAGTCCCCTGGGACAGCAAAAACATTCAGTACTTC. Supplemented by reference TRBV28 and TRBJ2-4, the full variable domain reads DVKVTQSSRYLVKRTGEKVFLECVQDMDHENMFWYRQDPGLGLRLIYFSYDVKMKEKGDIPEGYSVSREKKERFSLILESASTNQTSMYLCASSSPWTGVPWDSKNIQYFGAGTRLSVL.

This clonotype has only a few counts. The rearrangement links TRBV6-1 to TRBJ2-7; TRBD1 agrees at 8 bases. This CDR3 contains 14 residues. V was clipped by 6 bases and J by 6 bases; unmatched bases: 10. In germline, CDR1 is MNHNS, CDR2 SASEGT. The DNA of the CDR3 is TGTGCCAGCAGCCTGGACAGGGCGAGAGGCGAGCAGTACTTC. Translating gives CASSLDRARGEQYF.

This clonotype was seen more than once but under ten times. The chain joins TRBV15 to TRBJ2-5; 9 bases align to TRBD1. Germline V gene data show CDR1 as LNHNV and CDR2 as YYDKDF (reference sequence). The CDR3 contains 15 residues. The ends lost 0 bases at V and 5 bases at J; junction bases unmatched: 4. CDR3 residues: CATSRDWDRVETQYF. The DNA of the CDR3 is TGTGCCACCAGCAGAGACTGGGACAGGGTGGAGACCCAGTACTTC.

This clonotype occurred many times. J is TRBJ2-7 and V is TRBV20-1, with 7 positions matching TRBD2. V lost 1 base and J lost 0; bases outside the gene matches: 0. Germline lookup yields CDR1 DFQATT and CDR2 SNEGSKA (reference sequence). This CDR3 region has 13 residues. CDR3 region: CSARGTSSYEQYF. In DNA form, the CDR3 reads TGCAGTGCTAGAGGGACTAGCTCCTACGAGCAGTACTTC.

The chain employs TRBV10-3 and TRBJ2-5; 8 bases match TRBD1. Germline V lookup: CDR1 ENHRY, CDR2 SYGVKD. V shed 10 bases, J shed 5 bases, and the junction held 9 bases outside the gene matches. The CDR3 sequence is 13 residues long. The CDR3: CATTDREKETQYF. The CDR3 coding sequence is TGTGCCACAACGGACAGGGAGAAGGAGACCCAGTACTTC.

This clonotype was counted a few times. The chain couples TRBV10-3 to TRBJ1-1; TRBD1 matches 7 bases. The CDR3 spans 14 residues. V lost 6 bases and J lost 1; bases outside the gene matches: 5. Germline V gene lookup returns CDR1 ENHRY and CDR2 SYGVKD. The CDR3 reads CAISLRGGNTEAFF. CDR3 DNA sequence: TGTGCCATCAGCCTCAGGGGGGGGAACACTGAAGCTTTCTTT.

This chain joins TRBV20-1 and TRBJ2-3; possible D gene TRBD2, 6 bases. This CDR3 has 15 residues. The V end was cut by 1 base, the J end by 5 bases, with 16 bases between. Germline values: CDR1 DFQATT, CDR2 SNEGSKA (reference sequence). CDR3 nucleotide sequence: TGCAGTGCTAGAGGTTTAGCGGCTCTCGAAGATACGCAGTATTTT. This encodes CSARGLAALEDTQYF.

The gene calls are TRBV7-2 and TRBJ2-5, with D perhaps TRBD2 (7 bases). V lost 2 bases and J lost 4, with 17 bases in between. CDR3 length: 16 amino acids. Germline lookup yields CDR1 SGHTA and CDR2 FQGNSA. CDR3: CASSLKGGGNLETQYF. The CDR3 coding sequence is TGTGCCAGCAGCTTAAAGGGCGGGGGCAATTTAGAGACCCAGTACTTC.

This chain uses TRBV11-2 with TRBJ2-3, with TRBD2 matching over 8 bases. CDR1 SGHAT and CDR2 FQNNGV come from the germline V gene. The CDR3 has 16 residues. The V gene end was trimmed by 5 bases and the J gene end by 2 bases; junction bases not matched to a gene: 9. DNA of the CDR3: TGTGCCAGCAGCCCCAAACTAGCGGAGTCCACAGATACGCAGTATTTT. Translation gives CASSPKLAESTDTQYF. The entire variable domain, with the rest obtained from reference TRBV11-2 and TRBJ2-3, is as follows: EAGVAQSPRYKIIEKRQSVAFWCNPISGHATLYWYQQILGQGPKLLIQFQNNGVVDDSQLPKDRFSAERLKGVDSTLKIQPAKLEDSAVYLCASSPKLAESTDTQYFGPGTRLTVL.

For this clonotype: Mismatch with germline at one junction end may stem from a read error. CDR3 sequence reads: CASRLTGSHGYIF. As DNA, the CDR3 is TGTGCCAGCAGGTTGACAGGGAGTCATGGCTACATCTTC. The V gene is TRBV7-2, the J gene TRBJ1-2, with 7 nucleotides matching TRBD1. Germline lookup yields CDR1 SGHTA and CDR2 FQGNSA. This CDR3 is built from 13 residues. The full variable domain, in which reference TRBV7-2 and TRBJ1-2 provide the parts outside the CDR3, is GAGVSQSPSNKVTEKGKDVELRCDPISGHTALYWYRQSLGQGLEFLIYFQGNSAPDKSGLPSDRFSAERTGGSVSTLTIQRTQQEDSAVYLCASRLTGSHGYIFGSGTRLTVV.

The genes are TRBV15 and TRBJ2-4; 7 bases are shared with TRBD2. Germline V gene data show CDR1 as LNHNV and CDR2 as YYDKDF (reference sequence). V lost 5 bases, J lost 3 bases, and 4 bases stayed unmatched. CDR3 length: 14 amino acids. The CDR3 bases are TGTGCCACCAGCTTTGCGGGAGTCAAAAACATTCAGTACTTC. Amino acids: CATSFAGVKNIQYF.